A selection of T cell receptor beta chains follows, all from one sample in a study. MiXCR was run by TCRdb on the RT-PCR reads, yielding one entry per CDR3 protein. Of more than 600,000 distinct CDR3 sequences listed, 13% to 15% were seen once; the top ten hold 3% to 4.5%. Sequences were obtained from memory CD4+ T cells from blood. The receptors come from a female donor in good health, serving as a healthy control. The CDR3 runs from the conserved cysteine through the conserved F or W. Size values are once, few and many counts, or a class for expanded clones, and some rows have none.

size	J	V	CDR3
-	TRBJ2-6	TRBV4-1	CASSPRGGQTDGANVLTF
many	TRBJ2-3	TRBV20-1	CSAPNPGQGTDTQYF
-	TRBJ1-3	TRBV5-1	CASSFGPGGDTIYF
-	TRBJ2-3	TRBV6-1	CASSERRGADTQYF
-	TRBJ2-1	TRBV5-5	CASSRTQPYNEQFF
many	TRBJ2-5	TRBV20-1	CSAIPPFLQETQYF
-	TRBJ2-2	TRBV5-1	CASSRDDGDGELFF
-	TRBJ2-7	TRBV20-1	CSAARNREDEQYF
-	TRBJ2-7	TRBV24-1	CATSDNNGAPERQYF
few	TRBJ2-7	TRBV4-2	CASSQVYVVVGGANEQYF
-	TRBJ2-1	TRBV11-3	CASSLGTHHNNEQSF
many	TRBJ1-1	TRBV6-5	CASSYTENTEAFF
many	TRBJ1-5	TRBV7-2	CASSLGQGADQPQHF
few	TRBJ2-1	TRBV5-1	CASSLSPAGGPNVYNEQFF
many	TRBJ2-3	TRBV20-1	CSPMDRGLTDTQYF
-	TRBJ1-5	TRBV12-3/TRBV12-4	CASSAEGEGQPRHF
many	TRBJ2-7	TRBV5-1	CASSSGTGGNLQYF
few	TRBJ1-5	TRBV20-1	CSAPRRSNQPQHF
-	TRBJ1-4	TRBV20-1	CSAQPPPRREKLFF
-	TRBJ2-7	TRBV7-2	CASTFSGTNEQYF
-	TRBJ2-3	TRBV20-1	CSASVWGEGITDTQYF
-	TRBJ2-3	TRBV27	CASRPSEFIRTDTQYF